These T cell receptor beta chains were read from a single sample in a study of T-cell reconstitution after alpha-beta-depleted transplantation in children. TCRdb processed the PCR reads anew with MiXCR; each CDR3 protein has one entry. The data hold approximately 99,000 distinct CDR3 sequences, with roughly 6.1% observed a single time. The specimen was PBMCs, mostly from graft donor cells, collected 360 days after TCRalphabeta/CD19-depleted stem cell transplant. All receptors come from a male patient aged 2-15 years who had a stem cell transplant for acute lymphoblastic leukemia, so the T cells may come from the graft donor. Each CDR3 is given with its conserved first and last residue. The D gene is left open where the match is weak. Clone size appears in some rows only: once, few, many, or a class for an expanded clone.

>TRBV27|few|TRBJ1-1|14|.
TGTGCCAGCAGTTTATCAGGGGGGCACACTGAAGCTTTCTTT
CASSLSGGHTEAFF
>TRBV4-3|many|TRBJ2-2|13|.
TGCGCCAGCAGCCATGGGATGGCCGGGGAGCTGTTTTTT
CASSHGMAGELFF
>TRBV7-6|.|TRBJ2-1|16|TRBD2
TGTGCCAGCAGCTTACCCACTAGCGGGAGCGCCAATGAGCAGTTCTTC
CASSLPTSGSANEQFF
>TRBV5-1|many|TRBJ2-3|16|.
TGCGCCAGCAGCCCGGGACTCACCGACCCCACAGATACGCAGTATTTT
CASSPGLTDPTDTQYF
>TRBV13|few|TRBJ1-2|14|.
TGTGCCAGCAGCTCTAGGGGCGATAACTATGGCTACACCTTC
CASSSRGDNYGYTF
>TRBV28|.|TRBJ2-1|16|.
TGTGCCAGCAGTTTCCCGCTAGCGACTATTAGATATGAGCAGTTCTTC
CASSFPLATIRYEQFF
>TRBV27|few|TRBJ2-4|16|.
TGTGCCAGCAGTGATACGATGGGGTTAGTCAAAAACATTCAGTACTTC
CASSDTMGLVKNIQYF
>TRBV4-3|many|TRBJ1-1|14|.
TGCGCCAGCAGCCAAGATTTTCCCAAGGCTGAAGCTTTCTTT
CASSQDFPKAEAFF
>TRBV2|many|TRBJ2-1|14|.
TGTGCCAGCAGGGACCCTGGGTCCTACAATGAGCAGTTCTTC
CASRDPGSYNEQFF
>TRBV30|.|TRBJ1-5|13|.
TGTGCCTGGAGTCTGGCAGACAATCAGCCCCAGCATTTT
CAWSLADNQPQHF
>TRBV20-1|many|TRBJ2-7|15|.
TGCAGTGCCAAAGGAACCGAGCTCCCCTCCTACGAGCAGTACTTC
CSAKGTELPSYEQYF
>TRBV9|many|TRBJ1-6|15|.
TGTGCCAGCAGCGTAGGAGGGGGGAGGTTTTCACCCCTCCACTTT
CASSVGGGRFSPLHF
>TRBV4-2|.|TRBJ2-1|14|.
TGTGCCAGCAGCCAAGTTGGCTCCTACAATGAGCAGTTCTTC
CASSQVGSYNEQFF
>TRBV7-9|many|TRBJ1-1|16|.
TGTGCCAGCACATCATTACAGGGTGTCCTTTCCACTGAAGCTTTCTTT
CASTSLQGVLSTEAFF
>TRBV7-7|.|TRBJ2-5|16|TRBD2
TGTGCTAGCAGCCCGCGACTAGCGGGAAGTCAAGAGACCCAGTACTTC
CASSPRLAGSQETQYF
>TRBV20-1|few|TRBJ1-1|15|TRBD1
TGCAGTGCCTCGGACAGGACGGCGGGGAACACTGAAGCTTTCTTT
CSASDRTAGNTEAFF
>TRBV27|many|TRBJ2-4|14|.
TGTGCCACCGGTTCCGGTCTAGCCAAAAACATTCAGTACTTC
CATGSGLAKNIQYF
>TRBV7-2|.|TRBJ2-1|15|TRBD2
TGTGCCAGCAGCCCCGGACTAGCGGTTTACAATGAGCAGTTCTTC
CASSPGLAVYNEQFF
>TRBV28|many|TRBJ2-3|16|.
TGTGCCAGCAGTTGCCCCCAGGGTTCGGACACAGATACGCAGTATTTT
CASSCPQGSDTDTQYF
>TRBV6-1|few|TRBJ2-5|15|TRBD2
TGTGCCAGCAGCGATCATAGCGGGATGGGGGAGACCCAGTACTTC
CASSDHSGMGETQYF
>TRBV6-2/TRBV6-3|many|TRBJ2-1|13|.
TGTGCCAGCAGTGTACAGGGAGGCGATGAGCAGTTCTTC
CASSVQGGDEQFF
>TRBV7-9|many|TRBJ2-5|15|TRBD1
TGTGCCAGCAGCTTAGGTTGGGACAGTCAAGAGACCCAGTACTTC
CASSLGWDSQETQYF
>TRBV14|many|TRBJ2-7|14|.
TGTGCCAGCAGCCAGGGTCAGTCATCCTACGAGCAGTACTTC
CASSQGQSSYEQYF
>TRBV21-1|many|TRBJ2-7|17|.
TGTGCCAGCAGCAAAAAGGGGCCGTGGACAGGGATAACGGAGCAGTACTTC
CASSKKGPWTGITEQYF
>TRBV5-1|many|TRBJ2-7|16|.
TGCGCCAGCAGCTTACCCCGACTAGAAATATCCTACGAGCAGTACTTC
CASSLPRLEISYEQYF
>TRBV7-2|.|TRBJ1-3|16|.
TGTGCCAGCAGCTTAGAGGGCCCCTACTCTGGAAACACCATATATTTT
CASSLEGPYSGNTIYF
>TRBV27|many|TRBJ2-3|15|TRBD1
TGTGCCAGCAGTTTTGGGGACAGGGTCACAGATACGCAGTATTTT
CASSFGDRVTDTQYF
>TRBV4-1|many|TRBJ2-1|16|.
TGCGCCAGCAGCCAAGATGGGGGCAGGCGAAGCAATGAGCAGTTCTTC
CASSQDGGRRSNEQFF
>TRBV29-1|many|TRBJ2-4|11|.
TGCAGCGTTGGAGGGGAAAACATTCAGTACTTC
CSVGGENIQYF
>TRBV18|.|TRBJ1-2|14|.
TGTGCCAGCTCACCACCGAACAGCTACTATGGCTACACCTTC
CASSPPNSYYGYTF
>TRBV7-9|many|TRBJ1-5|15|.
TGTGCCAGCAGCTTATCAGGGAATAGCAATCAGCCCCAGCATTTT
CASSLSGNSNQPQHF
>TRBV4-3|.|TRBJ2-2|15|TRBD1
TGCGCCAGCAGCCAAGAGGGACAGGGCCCGGGGGAGCTGTTTTTT
CASSQEGQGPGELFF
>TRBV6-1|few|TRBJ2-3|14|.
TGTGCCAGCAGGCCACCGGGGAGCACAGATACGCAGTATTTT
CASRPPGSTDTQYF
>TRBV7-6|many|TRBJ1-5|14|TRBD1
TGTGCCAGCAGCTCCGGACAGGGACTTCAGCCCCAGCATTTT
CASSSGQGLQPQHF
>TRBV6-5|.|TRBJ1-4|9|.
TGTGCCAGAAATGAAAAACTGTTTTTT
CARNEKLFF
>TRBV28|many|TRBJ2-7|15|.
TGTGCCAGCAGTCCCGTTACAGGAGATTCCTACGAGCAGTACTTC
CASSPVTGDSYEQYF
>TRBV20-1|many|TRBJ2-1|15|.
TGCAGTGCTAGAGGTGCCTTAATGGGGGGCAATGAGCAGTTCTTC
CSARGALMGGNEQFF
>TRBV6-5|few|TRBJ1-1|14|TRBD1
TGTGCCAGCAGTTACGGGACAGTAAGTACTGAAGCTTTCTTT
CASSYGTVSTEAFF
>TRBV25-1|.|TRBJ2-7|12|.
TGTGCCAGCAGTGACGGACCGGTCGGGCAGTACTTC
CASSDGPVGQYF
>TRBV6-5|.|TRBJ2-3|14|TRBD1
TGTGCCAGCGGGGGACAGGTCCTATGGGATACGCAGTATTTT
CASGGQVLWDTQYF
>TRBV10-3|many|TRBJ2-5|15|.
TGTGCCATCAGTCCCCTTCGGGACGGTCTGGAGACCCAGTACTTC
CAISPLRDGLETQYF
>TRBV12-3/TRBV12-4|many|TRBJ1-2|15|.
TGTGCCAGCAGTTTAGGGGGATCCGGCCCCTATGGCTACACCTTC
CASSLGGSGPYGYTF
>TRBV6-6|few|TRBJ2-7|12|.
TGTGCCAGCGGGGACTTAGTCTACGAGCAGTACTTC
CASGDLVYEQYF
>TRBV20-1|many|TRBJ2-5|13|.
TGCAGTGCTAGGGGGGGCGGCAAAGAGACCCAGTACTTC
CSARGGGKETQYF
>TRBV2|few|TRBJ2-5|17|.
TGTGCCAGTTTACTAGCTTCCTTTCAGGGAACCCAAGAGACCCAGTACTTC
CASLLASFQGTQETQYF
>TRBV7-9|.|TRBJ2-5|14|.
TGTGCCAGCAGCCCCCAGGGGGGCAAGGAGACCCAGTACTTC
CASSPQGGKETQYF
>TRBV7-9|.|TRBJ1-3|16|.
TGTGCCAGCAGCTTAGGCGAGAACATTCTAGGAAACACCATATATTTT
CASSLGENILGNTIYF
>TRBV12-5|.|TRBJ2-3|18|TRBD2
TGTGCTAGTGGCCTCGGACTAGCGGGAGACCCAAGCACAGATACGCAGTATTTT
CASGLGLAGDPSTDTQYF
>TRBV20-1|many|TRBJ1-1|11|.
TGCAGTGCTCGACAGAGAGTTGAAGCTTTCTTT
CSARQRVEAFF
>TRBV24-1|many|TRBJ2-3|18|TRBD2
TGTGCCACCAGTGATATGAGACTAGCGGGAACCCACACAGATACGCAGTATTTT
CATSDMRLAGTHTDTQYF
>TRBV7-9|many|TRBJ2-7|13|.
TGTGCCAGCAGCCTTGGACAGCTCTCCGAGCAGTACTTC
CASSLGQLSEQYF
>TRBV7-9|.|TRBJ2-5|13|.
TGTGCCAGCAGCTTAGTCAGAGAAGAGACCCAGTACTTC
CASSLVREETQYF
>TRBV4-3|.|TRBJ2-1|16|.
TGCGCCAGCAGCCCCAAGGCTGGGGCAGGGGATAATGAGCAGTTCTTC
CASSPKAGAGDNEQFF
>TRBV6-2/TRBV6-3|many|TRBJ1-2|12|.
TGTGCCAGCTACCGGGGGACTACTGGCTACACCTTC
CASYRGTTGYTF
>TRBV12-3/TRBV12-4|many|TRBJ2-3|13|.
TGTGCCAGCAGCCAAGTTTGGACAGATACGCAGTATTTT
CASSQVWTDTQYF
>TRBV10-3|many|TRBJ1-1|13|.
TGTGCCATCAGTCCGGGACAAGGGACTGAAGCTTTCTTT
CAISPGQGTEAFF
>TRBV15|.|TRBJ2-4|12|.
TGTGCCACGGAGCAGGGTAAAAACATTCAGTACTTC
CATEQGKNIQYF